This T cell receptor beta chain emerged from a study of response to subunit inactivated influenza vaccine. Study outcomes and limitations: It was the authors' suggestion that each seasonal influenza vaccination recruits few new T cells.

TCRdb used MiXCR to reprocess the RT-PCR reads, holding one entry per CDR3 protein. The sample shows around 320,000 distinct CDR3 sequences, around 20% of them seen only once. As for this clonotype: Antigen: not known.

The CDR3 consists of 12 residues. CDR1 and CDR2 from the germline V gene are DFQATT and SNEGSKA (reference sequence). J lost 7 bases, V lost 6 bases, and 7 bases had no gene match. The clonotype was recovered from a man between 50 and 70 years old who received an inactivated influenza vaccine. The sequencing used PBMCs from blood, collected approximately 20 months after vaccination. This chain joins TRBV20-1 and TRBJ2-5, with 8 bases aligning to TRBD1. The CDR3 coding sequence is TGCAGTGCCAGCCAGGGGGCCGGGACCCAGTACTTC. Residues: CSASQGAGTQYF.